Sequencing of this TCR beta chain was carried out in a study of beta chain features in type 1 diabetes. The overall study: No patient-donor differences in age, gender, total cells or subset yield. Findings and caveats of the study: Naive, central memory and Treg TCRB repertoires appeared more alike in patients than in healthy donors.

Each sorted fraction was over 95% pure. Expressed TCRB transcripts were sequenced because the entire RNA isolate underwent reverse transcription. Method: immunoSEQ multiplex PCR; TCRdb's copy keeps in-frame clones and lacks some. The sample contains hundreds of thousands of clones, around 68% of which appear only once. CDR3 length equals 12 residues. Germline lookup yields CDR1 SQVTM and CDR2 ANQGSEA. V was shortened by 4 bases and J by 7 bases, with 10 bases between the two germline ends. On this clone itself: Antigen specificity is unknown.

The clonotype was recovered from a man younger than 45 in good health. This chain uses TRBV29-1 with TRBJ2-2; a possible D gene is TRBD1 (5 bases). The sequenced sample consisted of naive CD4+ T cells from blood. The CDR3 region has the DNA TGCAGCGTTGTACCTCAGGGCGGGGAGCTGTTTTTT. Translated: CSVVPQGGELFF.